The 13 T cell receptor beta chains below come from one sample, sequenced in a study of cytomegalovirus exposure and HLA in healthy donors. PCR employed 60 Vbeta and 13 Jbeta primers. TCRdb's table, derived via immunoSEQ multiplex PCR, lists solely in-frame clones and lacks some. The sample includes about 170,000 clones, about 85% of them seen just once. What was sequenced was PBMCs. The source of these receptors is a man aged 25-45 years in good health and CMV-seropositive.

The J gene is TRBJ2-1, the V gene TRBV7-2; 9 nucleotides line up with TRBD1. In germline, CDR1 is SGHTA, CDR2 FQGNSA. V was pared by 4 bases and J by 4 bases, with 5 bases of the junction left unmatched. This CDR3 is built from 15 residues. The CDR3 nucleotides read TGTGCCAGCAGCTCTCGACAGGGGGTGTACAATGAGCAGTTCTTC. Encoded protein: CASSSRQGVYNEQFF.

The DNA of the CDR3 is TGTGCCAGCAGCTTCTCTAGCGGGACAGATACAGATACGCAGTATTTT. Its translation: CASSFSSGTDTDTQYF. This sequence joins TRBV5-4 and TRBJ2-3, with 9 bases lining up with TRBD2. V shed 2 bases and J 3 bases; nucleotides not matched to a gene: 7. The CDR3 sequence is 16 residues long. Germline V gives CDR1 SGHNT, CDR2 YYREEE (reference sequence).

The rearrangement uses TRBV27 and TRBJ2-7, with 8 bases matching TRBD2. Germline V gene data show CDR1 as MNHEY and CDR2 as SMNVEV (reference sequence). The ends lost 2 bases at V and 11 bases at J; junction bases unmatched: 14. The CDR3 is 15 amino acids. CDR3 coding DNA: TGTGCCAGCAGTTTAACGGCGGGAGGACCCAGCAGGGAGTACTTC. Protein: CASSLTAGGPSREYF.

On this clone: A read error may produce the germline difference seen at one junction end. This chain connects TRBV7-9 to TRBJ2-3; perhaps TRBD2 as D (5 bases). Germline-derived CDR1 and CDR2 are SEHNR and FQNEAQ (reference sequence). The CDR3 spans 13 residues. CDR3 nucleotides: TGTTCCAGCAGCCGTCGGGGAACAGATACGCAGTATTTT. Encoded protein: CSSSRRGTDTQYF.

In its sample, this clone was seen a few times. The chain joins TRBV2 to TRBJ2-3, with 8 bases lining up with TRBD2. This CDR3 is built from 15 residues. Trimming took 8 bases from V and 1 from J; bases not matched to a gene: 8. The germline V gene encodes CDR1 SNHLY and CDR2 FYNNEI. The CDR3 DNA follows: TGTGCCAGCTCCCTCGGAGCGGGAGGCACAGATACGCAGTATTTT. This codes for CASSLGAGGTDTQYF.

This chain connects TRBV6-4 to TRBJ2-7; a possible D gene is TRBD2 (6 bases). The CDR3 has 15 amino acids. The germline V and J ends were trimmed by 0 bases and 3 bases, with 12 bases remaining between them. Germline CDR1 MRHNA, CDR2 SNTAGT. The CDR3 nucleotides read TGTGCCAGCAGTGACTCGTACGGGAGCAGCTACGAGCAGTACGTC. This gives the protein CASSDSYGSSYEQYV.

The DNA of the CDR3 is TGTGCCAGCAGCGCAGCAGGGACAGGCAATCAGCCCCAGCATTTT. Protein: CASSAAGTGNQPQHF. J is TRBJ1-5 and V is TRBV7-2, with TRBD1 matching 7 bases. Germline V gene lookup returns CDR1 SGHTA and CDR2 FQGNSA. The CDR3 runs to 15 residues. Losses at the gene ends were 5 bases for V and 2 bases for J; bases not matched to a gene: 6. Variable domain in full (rest from reference TRBV7-2 and TRBJ1-5): GAGVSQSPSNKVTEKGKDVELRCDPISGHTALYWYRQSLGQGLEFLIYFQGNSAPDKSGLPSDRFSAERTGGSVSTLTIQRTQQEDSAVYLCASSAAGTGNQPQHFGDGTRLSIL.

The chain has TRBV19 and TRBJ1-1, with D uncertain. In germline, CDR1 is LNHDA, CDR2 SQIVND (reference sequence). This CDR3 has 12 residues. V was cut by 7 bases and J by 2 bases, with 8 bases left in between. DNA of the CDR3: TGTGCCAGTACGGCGGGTAACACTGAAGCTTTCTTT. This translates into CASTAGNTEAFF.

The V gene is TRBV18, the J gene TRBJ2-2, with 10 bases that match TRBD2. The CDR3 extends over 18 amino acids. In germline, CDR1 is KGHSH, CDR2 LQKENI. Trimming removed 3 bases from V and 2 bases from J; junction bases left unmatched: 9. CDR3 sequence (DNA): TGTGCCAGCTCACCTGGGCTAGCGGGAGAAGGTAACACCGGGGAGCTGTTTTTT. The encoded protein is CASSPGLAGEGNTGELFF.

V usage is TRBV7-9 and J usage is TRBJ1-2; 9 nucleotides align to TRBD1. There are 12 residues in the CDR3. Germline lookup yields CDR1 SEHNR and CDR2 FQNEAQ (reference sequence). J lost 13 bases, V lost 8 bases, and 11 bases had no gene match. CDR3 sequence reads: CASALAGTGSTF. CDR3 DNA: TGTGCCAGCGCCTTAGCGGGGACAGGGTCCACCTTC.

The CDR3 DNA reads TGCGCCAGCAGCCGGGACAGGGCTGAGTATGGCTACACCTTC. It translates to CASSRDRAEYGYTF. The rearrangement uses TRBV4-3 and TRBJ1-2, with TRBD1 identical over 9 bases. This CDR3 has 14 amino acids. Trimming took 4 bases from V and 5 from J; bases not matched to a gene: 5. CDR1 and CDR2 from the germline V gene are LGHNA and YSLEER.

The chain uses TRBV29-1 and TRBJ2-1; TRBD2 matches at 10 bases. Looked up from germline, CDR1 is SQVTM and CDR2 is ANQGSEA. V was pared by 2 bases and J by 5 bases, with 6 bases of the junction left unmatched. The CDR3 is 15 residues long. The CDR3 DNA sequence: TGCAGCGTTGAACCTGCTAGCGGGAGAGACAATGAGCAGTTCTTC. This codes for CSVEPASGRDNEQFF.

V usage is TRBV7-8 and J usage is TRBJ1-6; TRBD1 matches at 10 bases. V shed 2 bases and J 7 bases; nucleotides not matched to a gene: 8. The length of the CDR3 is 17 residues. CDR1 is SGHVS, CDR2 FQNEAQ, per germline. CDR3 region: CASSLNSRTGGNSPLHF. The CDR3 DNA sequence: TGTGCCAGCAGCTTAAATAGTCGGACAGGGGGGAATTCACCCCTCCACTTT.